Presented here are 28 T cell receptor beta chains from one specimen sequenced in a study of graft-versus-host responses after intestinal transplantation. The assay was immunoSEQ multiplex PCR, and TCRdb's table has in-frame clones only and misses some. The sample has tens of thousands of clones; about 93% are singletons. For these TCRs, the target antigens are not known. The input for sequencing was unstimulated CD8+ T cells sorted from spleen or lymph node cells, taken before intestinal transplant. The receptors come from a human donor who received an intestinal transplant.

The V and J genes are TRBV5-1 and TRBJ2-7; TRBD2 agrees at 11 bases. The CDR3 sequence is 18 residues long. Germline lookup yields CDR1 SGHRS and CDR2 YFSETQ. The V segment lost 4 bases and the J segment 5 bases; nucleotides outside the gene matches: 17. The CDR3 DNA is TGCGCCAGCAGCCCATTGGGGGGTAGCGGGGGGGCCGTCAACGAGCAGTACTTC. As protein: CASSPLGGSGGAVNEQYF.

The CDR3 DNA is TGCGCCAGCCGAGGACAGGGCATCGGGCAGTACTTC. Amino acid sequence: CASRGQGIGQYF. The genes are TRBV5-1 and TRBJ2-7, with TRBD1 matching 8 bases. The ends lost 7 bases at V and 9 bases at J; junction bases unmatched: 9. Germline assignment: CDR1 SGHRS and CDR2 YFSETQ. The CDR3 has 12 residues. Filled out from reference TRBV5-1 and TRBJ2-7, the complete variable domain reads KAGVTQTPRYLIKTRGQQVTLSCSPISGHRSVSWYQQTPGQGLQFLFEYFSETQRNKGNFPGRFSGRQFSNSRSEMNVSTLELGDSALYLCASRGQGIGQYFGPGTRLTVT.

The CDR3 sequence: CASTPSGLAGDTQYF. CDR3 DNA sequence: TGCGCCAGCACCCCTTCGGGACTAGCGGGGGATACGCAGTATTTT. V gene TRBV4-1 combines with J gene TRBJ2-3, with 13 positions matching TRBD2. There are 15 residues in the CDR3. Unmatched junction bases numbered 7, after V lost 7 bases and J lost 6 bases. The germline V gene encodes CDR1 MGHRA and CDR2 YSYEKL.

The rearrangement links TRBV30 to TRBJ2-2; D may be TRBD2 (6 bases). Germline V CDR1 and CDR2: GTSNPN, SVGIG (reference sequence). The CDR3 sequence is 11 residues long. V was shortened by 8 bases and J by 6 bases, with 10 bases between the two germline ends. The CDR3 loop is CALGSSGELFF. The CDR3 DNA sequence: TGTGCCCTCGGGAGTTCCGGGGAGCTGTTTTTT.

This chain links TRBV5-1 with TRBJ2-7; 10 bases line up with TRBD1. There are 14 residues in the CDR3. Germline V gene data show CDR1 as SGHRS and CDR2 as YFSETQ. V lost 2 bases, J lost 2 bases, and 1 base stayed unmatched. CDR3 in amino acids: CASSFGTGAYEQYF. DNA for the CDR3: TGCGCCAGCAGCTTCGGGACAGGGGCCTACGAGCAGTACTTC.

The chain carries TRBV7-2 and TRBJ2-3; no reliable D call. Germline CDR1 reads SGHTA; CDR2 reads FQGNSA. The V end was cut by 1 base, the J end by 1 base, with 6 bases between. This CDR3 comprises 14 residues. The CDR3 DNA reads TGTGCCAGCAGCTTAGTTCAGGGCACAGATACGCAGTATTTT. It codes for CASSLVQGTDTQYF.

The chain is built from TRBV27 and TRBJ2-7; 11 nucleotides agree with TRBD1. The CDR3 is 13 residues long. CDR1 and CDR2 from the germline V gene are MNHEY and SMNVEV (reference sequence). The trim removed 4 bases at V and 6 bases at J, leaving 2 bases unmatched. The DNA of the CDR3 is TGTGCCAGCAGTTCTGGGACAGGGGGCGAGCAGTACTTC. It yields the protein CASSSGTGGEQYF.

The gene calls are TRBV19 and TRBJ1-5; TRBD1 is a possible D gene (6 bases). The CDR3 consists of 15 residues. Germline V gene lookup returns CDR1 LNHDA and CDR2 SQIVND (reference sequence). Trimming pared 7 bases from V and 7 bases from J, leaving 20 bases between. CDR3 sequence: CASTQGHREGQPQHF. CDR3 in DNA: TGTGCCAGTACCCAGGGGCACAGGGAGGGGCAGCCCCAGCATTTT. Together with reference TRBV19 and TRBJ1-5, the CDR3 gives the full variable domain: DGGITQSPKYLFRKEGQNVTLSCEQNLNHDAMYWYRQDPGQGLRLIYYSQIVNDFQKGDIAEGYSVSREKKESFPLTVTSAQKNPTAFYLCASTQGHREGQPQHFGDGTRLSIL.

The V and J genes are TRBV2 and TRBJ1-3; 7 nucleotides align to TRBD1. Trimming at V came to 7 bases and at J to 1 base, leaving 7 bases not matched to a gene. CDR3 length: 15 residues. Germline assignment: CDR1 SNHLY and CDR2 FYNNEI. The CDR3 DNA sequence: TGTGCCAGCACACAGGGGCCCCGTTCTGGAAACACCATATATTTT. Amino acids: CASTQGPRSGNTIYF.

The chain recombines TRBV4-1 with TRBJ1-5; the match to TRBD1 covers 9 bases. Germline CDR1 MGHRA, CDR2 YSYEKL. V was clipped by 1 base and J by 6 bases; unmatched bases: 4. The CDR3 covers 15 residues. The CDR3 loop reads CASSQVRQGGQPQHF. The CDR3 region has the DNA TGCGCCAGCAGCCAAGTGAGACAGGGGGGTCAGCCCCAGCATTTT.

This clone has only a few counts. The chain joins TRBV7-9 to TRBJ2-5, with 7 bases aligning to TRBD2. CDR3 size: 15 residues. The V gene end was trimmed by 6 bases and the J gene end by 5 bases; junction bases not matched to a gene: 12. Germline CDR1 and CDR2: SEHNR and FQNEAQ (reference sequence). CDR3 in DNA: TGTGCCAGCAGTTCTCCGAGCGGGGTGGCGGAGACCCAGTACTTC. Residues: CASSSPSGVAETQYF.

The chain employs TRBV27 and TRBJ1-5; D call uncertain. V dropped 6 bases and J dropped 5 bases, with 14 bases sitting between them. The CDR3 has 14 amino acids. The germline V gene has CDR1 MNHEY and CDR2 SMNVEV (reference sequence). The CDR3 nucleotides read TGTGCCAGCAGGTCATTAAGTCAGGATCAGCCCCAGCATTTT. Protein product: CASRSLSQDQPQHF.

CDR3 nucleotide sequence: TGCAGCGTTGCCCTAGCGGGGGGTCTGAATGAGCAGTTCTTC. This gives the protein CSVALAGGLNEQFF. The chain recombines TRBV29-1 with TRBJ2-1, with 11 bases fitting TRBD2. CDR1 is SQVTM, CDR2 ANQGSEA, per germline. The CDR3 extends over 14 amino acids. Trimming at V came to 4 bases and at J to 7 bases, leaving 6 bases not matched to a gene.

The sample holds one count of this clone. CDR3 DNA: TGTGCCAGCATTGGGACAGGCTCCTACGAGCAGTACTTC. This encodes CASIGTGSYEQYF. The rearrangement links TRBV27 to TRBJ2-7; 8 nucleotides align to TRBD1. Germline assignment: CDR1 MNHEY and CDR2 SMNVEV (reference sequence). V shed 7 bases, J shed 0 bases, and the junction held 2 bases outside the gene matches. The CDR3 consists of 13 residues.

The rearrangement uses TRBV21-1 and TRBJ2-2; the DNA was not used to check the table's D call, TRBD2. TRBV21-1 corresponds to a pseudogene. This CDR3 is built from 18 residues. The DNA of the CDR3 is TGTGCCAGCAGCAAAACCCGAGGGGGCGGGGGGGCCACCGGGGAGCTGTTTTTT. This gives the protein CASSKTRGGGGATGELFF.

The V gene is TRBV30, the J gene TRBJ2-3, with 8 bases identical to TRBD2. The CDR3 totals 15 residues. After removal of 5 bases from V and 2 bases from J, the junction contained 9 bases not matched to a gene. Per the germline V gene, CDR1 is GTSNPN and CDR2 is SVGIG (reference sequence). Here the CDR3 reads CAWGELAETTDTQYF. CDR3 nucleotides: TGTGCCTGGGGCGAACTAGCGGAGACCACAGATACGCAGTATTTT.

The V call is TRBV4-3, the J call TRBJ2-1, with 8 bases identical to TRBD2. V lost 4 bases to trimming and J lost 3 bases; unmatched junction nucleotides: 8. Germline lookup yields CDR1 LGHNA and CDR2 YSLEER. The CDR3 runs 16 residues. CDR3 region: CASSLGAGGFYNEQFF. The CDR3 bases are TGCGCCAGCAGCCTAGGTGCGGGGGGCTTCTACAATGAGCAGTTCTTC.

V and J are TRBV4-3 and TRBJ1-5; D might be TRBD1 (5 bases). The CDR3 runs to 14 residues. The V and J ends lost 4 bases and 5 bases respectively, with 12 bases between them. Per germline, CDR1 LGHNA and CDR2 YSLEER. This CDR3 reads CASSPRQSDQPQHF. The CDR3 DNA sequence: TGCGCCAGCAGCCCCCGACAGTCAGATCAGCCCCAGCATTTT.

V is TRBV6-1 and J is TRBJ2-3; 7 bases match TRBD1. The CDR3 consists of 15 residues. Germline loops: CDR1 MNHNS, CDR2 SASEGT. Trimming at V came to 3 bases and at J to 3 bases, leaving 6 bases not matched to a gene. The CDR3 reads CASSEPPGGTDTQYF. DNA of the CDR3: TGTGCCAGCAGTGAGCCACCAGGGGGAACAGATACGCAGTATTTT.

About this clone: Within the sample, other DNA sequences also encode this same CDR3. V gene TRBV27 combines with J gene TRBJ2-7; 13 nucleotides align to TRBD2. The CDR3 totals 16 residues. Germline CDR1 and CDR2: MNHEY and SMNVEV (reference sequence). J was trimmed by 4 bases and V by 4 bases; bases with no gene match: 7. The CDR3 reads CASSSLWTSGGYEQYF. In DNA, the CDR3 is TGTGCCAGCAGTTCATTGTGGACTAGCGGGGGATACGAGCAGTACTTC.

This clone has only one observation. This chain links TRBV5-1 with TRBJ2-7, with a possible D match to TRBD1 (6 bases). The length of the CDR3 is 13 residues. Germline values: CDR1 SGHRS, CDR2 YFSETQ. V was clipped by 3 bases and J by 2 bases, with 9 bases between them. The CDR3 sequence is CASSYDRTYEQYF. CDR3 in DNA: TGCGCCAGCAGCTATGACAGGACCTACGAGCAGTACTTC.

The rearrangement links TRBV7-9 to TRBJ2-3; 8 bases map to TRBD2. CDR1 is SEHNR and CDR2 is FQNEAQ in the germline V gene (reference sequence). The ends lost 4 bases at V and 6 bases at J; junction bases unmatched: 12. The CDR3 contains 16 residues. The CDR3 protein is CASSSSGGGFSDTQYF. The CDR3 DNA reads as TGTGCCAGCAGCTCGAGTGGCGGGGGGTTTAGTGATACGCAGTATTTT. Variable domain in full (rest from reference TRBV7-9 and TRBJ2-3): DTGVSQNPRHKITKRGQNVTFRCDPISEHNRLYWYRQTLGQGPEFLTYFQNEAQLEKSRLLSDRFSAERPKGSFSTLEIQRTEQGDSAMYLCASSSSGGGFSDTQYFGPGTRLTVL.

This chain joins TRBV7-2 and TRBJ2-1; TRBD2 matches at 7 bases. The germline gives CDR1 SGHTA, CDR2 FQGNSA. V was pared by 1 base and J by 7 bases, with 7 bases of the junction left unmatched. This CDR3 is 15 amino acids long. CDR3 sequence (DNA): TGTGCCAGCAGCTTAGATTCTAGCGGCTTTAATGAGCAGTTCTTC. The encoded protein is CASSLDSSGFNEQFF.

V gene TRBV30 combines with J gene TRBJ1-1; D gene uncertain. CDR3 size: 13 residues. The germline gives CDR1 GTSNPN, CDR2 SVGIG (reference sequence). Between the trimmed V and J ends, which lost 0 bases and 1 base, there was a span of 6 bases. CDR3 sequence (DNA): TGTGCCTGGAGTGTCACTTCGAACACTGAAGCTTTCTTT. It codes for CAWSVTSNTEAFF.

The V and J genes are TRBV10-1 and TRBJ1-1; TRBD1 is a possible D gene (6 bases). Germline V gene sequence: CDR1 WNHNN, CDR2 SYGVQD (reference sequence). The CDR3 totals 13 residues. Trimming left V 3 bases short and J 4 bases short, with 9 bases between. The CDR3 here is CASSEGGSTEAFF. The CDR3 coding sequence is TGCGCCAGCAGTGAAGGGGGTTCCACTGAAGCTTTCTTT.

This clone was seen a handful of times. V is TRBV2 and J is TRBJ2-7, with 7 bases lining up with TRBD1. The CDR3 sequence is 15 residues long. J lost 0 bases, V lost 1 base, and 3 bases had no gene match. CDR1 and CDR2 from the germline V gene are SNHLY and FYNNEI. CDR3 residues: CASSEVGQVSYEQYF. The DNA for the CDR3 is TGTGCCAGCAGTGAAGTAGGACAGGTCTCCTACGAGCAGTACTTC. Complete variable domain (other parts from reference TRBV2 and TRBJ2-7): EPEVTQTPSHQVTQMGQEVILRCVPISNHLYFYWYRQILGQKVEFLVSFYNNEISEKSEIFDDQFSVERPDGSNFTLKIRSTKLEDSAMYFCASSEVGQVSYEQYFGPGTRLTVT.

The rearrangement joins TRBV9 to TRBJ2-1; TRBD2 aligns across 12 bases. Germline CDR1 is SGDLS and CDR2 is YYNGEE. The ends lost 3 bases at V and 9 bases at J; junction bases unmatched: 10. There are 16 residues in the CDR3. The CDR3 region is CASSASGGAGIGEQFF. Written as DNA, the CDR3 is TGTGCCAGCAGCGCTAGCGGGGGGGCTGGCATTGGTGAGCAGTTCTTC.

This clone was observed a single time. The chain recombines TRBV5-1 with TRBJ2-5, with 10 bases that match TRBD2. Germline CDR1 is SGHRS and CDR2 is YFSETQ. V was pared by 0 bases and J by 2 bases, with 7 bases of the junction left unmatched. The CDR3 spans 17 residues. In DNA, the CDR3 is TGCGCCAGCAGCTTGGGGCTAGCGGGGGAGAAACAAGAGACCCAGTACTTC. This encodes CASSLGLAGEKQETQYF. The full variable domain, its missing parts supplied by reference TRBV5-1 and TRBJ2-5, is KAGVTQTPRYLIKTRGQQVTLSCSPISGHRSVSWYQQTPGQGLQFLFEYFSETQRNKGNFPGRFSGRQFSNSRSEMNVSTLELGDSALYLCASSLGLAGEKQETQYFGPGTRLLVL.